These T cell receptor beta chains were read from a single sample in a study of CD4+ T cells in melanoma. Generated by immunoSEQ multiplex PCR, the TCRdb table keeps only in-frame clones and is missing some. The sample carries 120,000 to 150,000 clones, roughly 91% recorded once. The receptor set was obtained from a human donor with melanoma. The CDR3 runs from the conserved cysteine through the conserved F or W. A D gene is named only where the DNA matches it firmly. Size tells how often a clone was seen (once, few, many) or the class of an expanded clone, and some rows leave it out.

v_gene: TRBV6-1; d_gene: -; abundance: few; j_gene: TRBJ2-7; CDR3nt: TGTGCCAGCAGTGAGGCACGCCCTGGCGAGCAGTACTTC; CDR3aa: CASSEARPGEQYF
v_gene: TRBV9; d_gene: TRBD1; abundance: many; j_gene: TRBJ2-6; CDR3nt: TGTGCCAGCAGCGAACCACAGGGGGCGGCTGGGGCCAACGTCCTGACTTTC; CDR3aa: CASSEPQGAAGANVLTF
v_gene: TRBV6-4; d_gene: TRBD2; abundance: -; j_gene: TRBJ2-7; CDR3nt: TGTGCCAGCCGATGGAAGGCGATCCGGGGAGGGAACGAGCAGTACTTC; CDR3aa: CASRWKAIRGGNEQYF
v_gene: TRBV25-1; d_gene: -; abundance: -; j_gene: TRBJ1-2; CDR3nt: TGTGCCAGCGCGCTTAATGGCTACACCTTC; CDR3aa: CASALNGYTF
v_gene: TRBV9; d_gene: -; abundance: -; j_gene: TRBJ1-3; CDR3nt: TGTGCCAGCAGCCTGGACAACTCTGGAAACACCATATATTTT; CDR3aa: CASSLDNSGNTIYF
v_gene: TRBV5-1; d_gene: -; abundance: -; j_gene: TRBJ1-3; CDR3nt: TGCGCCAGCAGAGAGGGGAACTCTGGAAACACCATATATTTT; CDR3aa: CASREGNSGNTIYF
v_gene: TRBV7-9; d_gene: TRBD1; abundance: -; j_gene: TRBJ1-1; CDR3nt: TGTGCCAGCAGCGCCCCCCGACAGGGGAACACTGAAGCTTTCTTT; CDR3aa: CASSAPRQGNTEAFF
v_gene: TRBV7-2; d_gene: TRBD2; abundance: -; j_gene: TRBJ2-5; CDR3nt: TGTGCCAGCAGCCCCGGGACTAGCGGGGGACCCGTCGAGACCCAGTACTTC; CDR3aa: CASSPGTSGGPVETQYF
v_gene: TRBV6-1; d_gene: -; abundance: -; j_gene: TRBJ2-7; CDR3nt: TGTGCCAGCAGTGAAAGATCCGAGCAGTACTTC; CDR3aa: CASSERSEQYF
v_gene: TRBV18; d_gene: -; abundance: -; j_gene: TRBJ2-2; CDR3nt: TGTGCCAGCTCACTCGGAGGGTCCGGGGAGCTGTTTTTT; CDR3aa: CASSLGGSGELFF
v_gene: TRBV15; d_gene: TRBD1; abundance: -; j_gene: TRBJ2-7; CDR3nt: TGTGCCACCAGCAGAGATATTACTTCGGGACAGGGGGCGGGTGAGCAGTACTTC; CDR3aa: CATSRDITSGQGAGEQYF
v_gene: TRBV4-1; d_gene: TRBD2; abundance: -; j_gene: TRBJ2-1; CDR3nt: TGCGCCAGCAGCCGGGGACTAGCGGATTACAATGAGCAGTTCTTC; CDR3aa: CASSRGLADYNEQFF
v_gene: TRBV30; d_gene: TRBD2; abundance: once; j_gene: TRBJ2-1; CDR3nt: TGTGCCTGGAGGGGGCGGCGGGGGAACTACAATGAGCAGTTCTTC; CDR3aa: CAWRGRRGNYNEQFF
v_gene: TRBV19; d_gene: -; abundance: -; j_gene: TRBJ1-6; CDR3nt: TGTGCCAGTAAATATACAGAACATAATTCACCCCTCCACTTT; CDR3aa: CASKYTEHNSPLHF
v_gene: TRBV30; d_gene: -; abundance: -; j_gene: TRBJ1-2; CDR3nt: TGTGCCTGGAGTGACAGGGCCGTATATGGTGGCTACACCTTC; CDR3aa: CAWSDRAVYGGYTF
v_gene: TRBV7-9; d_gene: -; abundance: -; j_gene: TRBJ1-4; CDR3nt: TGTGCCAGCAGCTTAGCAGGGGCAGGTGAAAAACTGTTTTTT; CDR3aa: CASSLAGAGEKLFF